The TCR beta chain under discussion was sequenced for a study of blood T cell repertoires in COVID-19. Study overall: Spain, Italy and the United States supplied samples that represented acute and convalescent COVID-19. Sample material is recorded as cDNA or gDNA derived from T cells, B-cell-depleted T cells, or PBMCs.

V dropped 4 bases and J dropped 5; count of bases not matched to a gene: 14. Germline V CDR1 and CDR2: MDHEN, SYDVKM. The CDR3 covers 17 residues. Original processing methods: From reference gene primer amplification, estimates of nucleated cell counts were derived. Assay: immunoSEQ multiplex PCR; the TCRdb copy retains only in-frame clones and omits some. The V and J calls and the clone size are those of that table, but D and trimming were determined from the DNA. The sample records about 360,000 clones, around 87% being singletons. The gene calls are TRBV28 and TRBJ2-5, with 9 nucleotides matching TRBD2. Sequenced sample: peripheral blood. The sequence came from a human donor in a cohort sampled during active COVID-19. The CDR3 protein is CASSSDLWREGQETQYF. The CDR3 DNA follows: TGTGCCAGCAGTTCGGACCTCTGGCGGGAGGGCCAGGAGACCCAGTACTTC.